The 16 T cell receptor beta chains in this list originate from one sample, sequenced in a study of blood T cell repertoires in COVID-19. Libraries were prepared by immunoSEQ multiplex PCR; TCRdb keeps only in-frame clonotypes and omits some of them. Of tens of thousands of clones detected, about 90% appear once; the ten largest clones hold over 2.5%. Sequenced sample: peripheral blood. The receptors were sampled from a human donor in a cohort sampled during active COVID-19.

The rearrangement joins TRBV18 to TRBJ2-2, with D uncertain. V gave up 5 bases and J gave up 7 bases, with 8 bases separating them. The CDR3 has 12 residues. CDR1 is KGHSH and CDR2 is LQKENI in the germline V gene. The CDR3 DNA sequence: TGTGCCAGCTCAAAATATCGCGGGGAGCTGTTTTTT. Translation: CASSKYRGELFF.

The J gene is TRBJ2-7, the V gene TRBV10-2, with TRBD2 as a possible D gene (5 bases). V shed 3 bases and J shed 7 bases, with 10 bases lying between them. From germline, CDR1 is WSHSY and CDR2 SAAADI. The CDR3 extends over 12 amino acids. CDR3 protein: CASSEARAEQYF. The CDR3 nucleotides are TGCGCCAGCAGTGAAGCGCGGGCAGAGCAGTACTTC.

J is TRBJ1-1 and V is TRBV3-1 (or the pseudogene TRBV3-2); D is possibly TRBD1 (6 bases). Germline V lookup: CDR1 LGHDT, CDR2 YNNKEL (reference sequence). The germline V and J ends were trimmed by 2 bases and 4 bases, with 14 bases remaining between them. CDR3 size: 15 residues. In DNA form, the CDR3 reads TGTGCCAGCAGCCAACCACAGGGTAGATCCACTGAAGCTTTCTTT. This sequence encodes CASSQPQGRSTEAFF.

This chain connects TRBV11-2 to TRBJ1-4; D is ambiguous. Germline CDR1 reads SGHAT; CDR2 reads FQNNGV. V gave up 5 bases and J gave up 0 bases, with 13 bases separating them. CDR3 length: 16 residues. The CDR3 nucleotides are TGTGCCAGCAGCATAGGACGCGGGCCAACTAATGAAAAACTGTTTTTT. Amino acids: CASSIGRGPTNEKLFF.

The count of this clone is one. The chain employs TRBV28 and TRBJ1-4; 8 nucleotides align to TRBD1. CDR1 MDHEN and CDR2 SYDVKM come from the germline V gene. With 6 bases clipped from V and 8 bases from J, the junction kept 8 bases outside the gene matches. The CDR3 totals 14 residues. As DNA, the CDR3 is TGTGCCAGCAGCCTGGACAGGGTCGTCGAAAAACTGTTTTTT. As protein: CASSLDRVVEKLFF.

This chain joins TRBV5-8 and TRBJ2-5; D unclear. This CDR3 region has 10 residues. Germline V CDR1 and CDR2: SGHTS, YDEGEE. V lost 6 bases to trimming and J lost 5 bases, with 5 bases between them. As DNA, the CDR3 is TGTGCCAGCAAGAGGGAGACCCAGTACTTC. This encodes CASKRETQYF.

The genes are TRBV11-2 and TRBJ2-7; 7 bases align to TRBD1. This CDR3 region has 15 residues. The germline V gene has CDR1 SGHAT and CDR2 FQNNGV. With 5 bases clipped from V and 7 bases from J, the junction kept 14 bases outside the gene matches. The CDR3 loop reads CASSPLPRQGGEQYF. In DNA, the CDR3 is TGTGCCAGCAGCCCACTCCCCCGACAGGGCGGGGAGCAGTACTTC.

This sequence joins TRBV5-4 and TRBJ2-2; TRBD1 aligns across 8 bases. The CDR3 is 15 residues long. Germline-derived CDR1 and CDR2 are SGHNT and YYREEE (reference sequence). Unmatched junction bases numbered 8, after V lost 4 bases and J lost 6 bases. CDR3 DNA: TGTGCCAGCAGCCCCGGACAGGGCAAGGCCGGGGAGCTGTTTTTT. Translating it yields CASSPGQGKAGELFF.

This clone was recorded only once. The chain is built from TRBV24-1 and TRBJ2-3; 8 bases are a match to TRBD1. The CDR3 contains 13 residues. Germline CDR1 is KGHDR and CDR2 is SFDVKD. J lost 7 bases, V lost 4 bases, and 3 bases had no gene match. CDR3 nucleotides: TGTGCCACCAGTGAGACAGGGGCGAATACGCAGTATTTT. Protein product: CATSETGANTQYF.

V is TRBV25-1 and J is TRBJ2-7; the match to TRBD2 covers 8 bases. The CDR3 loop spans 15 amino acids. Looked up from germline, CDR1 is MGHDK and CDR2 is SYGVNS. Trimming took 2 bases from V and 2 from J; bases not matched to a gene: 5. The chain's CDR3 is CASSENSGAPYEQYF. The DNA of the CDR3 is TGTGCCAGCAGTGAAAATAGCGGGGCCCCCTACGAGCAGTACTTC.

This chain's CDR3 is CASSFPSGRVDEQFF. Written as DNA, the CDR3 is TGTGCCAGCAGCTTTCCGAGCGGGAGGGTGGATGAGCAGTTCTTC. V gene TRBV5-6 combines with J gene TRBJ2-1; TRBD2 matches at 10 bases. The germline gives CDR1 SGHDT, CDR2 YYEEEE. The ends lost 2 bases at V and 8 bases at J; junction bases unmatched: 7. This CDR3 has 15 amino acids. The variable domain in full, completed from reference TRBV5-6 and TRBJ2-1, reads DAGVTQSPTHLIKTRGQQVTLRCSPKSGHDTVSWYQQALGQGPQFIFQYYEEEERQRGNFPDRFSGHQFPNYSSELNVNALLLGDSALYLCASSFPSGRVDEQFFGPGTRLTVL.

In nucleotides, the CDR3 is TGCAGCGCCGGGGAGGGACTCTCCTACACCTTC. It codes for CSAGEGLSYTF. The chain couples TRBV29-1 to TRBJ1-2; maybe TRBD1 (5 bases). V gave up 7 bases and J gave up 10 bases, with 16 bases separating them. The CDR3 contains 11 residues. Germline V lookup: CDR1 SQVTM, CDR2 ANQGSEA.

The chain uses TRBV12-3 or TRBV12-4 and TRBJ2-7; TRBD1 matches 9 bases. V shed 5 bases, J shed 4 bases, and the junction held 3 bases outside the gene matches. The CDR3 runs to 13 residues. The CDR3 loop is CASSAGQGYEQYF. The CDR3 nucleotides are TGTGCCAGCAGTGCCGGACAGGGGTACGAGCAGTACTTC.

The CDR3 protein is CASSLLGSYGEAFF. The CDR3, as DNA: TGCGCCAGCAGCTTGCTAGGGAGCTATGGTGAAGCTTTCTTT. This chain links TRBV5-1 with TRBJ1-1; D gene uncertain. Trimming cost V 1 base and J 7 bases, with 14 bases left between them. The CDR3 runs to 14 residues. Germline CDR1 is SGHRS and CDR2 is YFSETQ.

The chain has TRBV10-1 and TRBJ2-2; D is possibly TRBD1 (5 bases). This CDR3 spans 15 amino acids. The ends were cut back, 3 bases at V and 4 bases at J, with 12 bases in the middle. The V gene's germline CDR1 is WNHNN and CDR2 SYGVQD (reference sequence). This CDR3 is CASSERQGGTGELFF. CDR3 DNA sequence: TGCGCCAGCAGTGAAAGGCAGGGCGGCACCGGGGAGCTGTTTTTT.

V usage is TRBV11-2 and J usage is TRBJ2-7; 7 bases match TRBD1. CDR1 is SGHAT, CDR2 FQNNGV, per germline. Trimming took 5 bases from V and 4 from J; bases not matched to a gene: 11. The CDR3 extends over 15 amino acids. Here the CDR3 reads CASSKTYRGYYEQYF. CDR3 bases: TGTGCCAGCAGCAAAACGTACAGGGGTTATTACGAGCAGTACTTC.